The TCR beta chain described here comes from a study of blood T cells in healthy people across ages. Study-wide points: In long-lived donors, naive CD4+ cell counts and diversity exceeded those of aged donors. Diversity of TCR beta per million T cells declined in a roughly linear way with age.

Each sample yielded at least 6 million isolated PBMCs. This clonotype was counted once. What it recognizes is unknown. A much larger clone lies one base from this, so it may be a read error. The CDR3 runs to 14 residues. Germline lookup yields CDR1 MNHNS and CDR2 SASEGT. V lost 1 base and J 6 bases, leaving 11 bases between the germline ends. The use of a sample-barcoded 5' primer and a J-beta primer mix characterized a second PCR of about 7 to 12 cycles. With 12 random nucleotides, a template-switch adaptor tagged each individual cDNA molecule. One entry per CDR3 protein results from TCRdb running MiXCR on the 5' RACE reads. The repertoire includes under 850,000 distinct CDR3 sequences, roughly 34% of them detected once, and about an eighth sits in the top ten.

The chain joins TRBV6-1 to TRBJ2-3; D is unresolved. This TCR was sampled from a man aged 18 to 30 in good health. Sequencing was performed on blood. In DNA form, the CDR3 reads TGTGCCAGCAGTGAAGGGGCAGTGAATGATACGCAGTATTTT. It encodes CASSEGAVNDTQYF.